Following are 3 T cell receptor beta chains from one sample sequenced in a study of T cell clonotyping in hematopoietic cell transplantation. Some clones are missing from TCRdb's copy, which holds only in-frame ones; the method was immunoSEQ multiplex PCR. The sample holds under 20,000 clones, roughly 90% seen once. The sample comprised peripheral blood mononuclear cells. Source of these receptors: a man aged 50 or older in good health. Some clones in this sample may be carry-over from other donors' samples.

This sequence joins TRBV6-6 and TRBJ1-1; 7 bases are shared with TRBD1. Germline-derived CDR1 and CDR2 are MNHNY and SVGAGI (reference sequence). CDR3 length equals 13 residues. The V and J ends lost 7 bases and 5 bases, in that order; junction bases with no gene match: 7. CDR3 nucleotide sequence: TGTGCCAGCACGCAGGGGGGCAAGACTGAAGCTTTCTTT. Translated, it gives CASTQGGKTEAFF.

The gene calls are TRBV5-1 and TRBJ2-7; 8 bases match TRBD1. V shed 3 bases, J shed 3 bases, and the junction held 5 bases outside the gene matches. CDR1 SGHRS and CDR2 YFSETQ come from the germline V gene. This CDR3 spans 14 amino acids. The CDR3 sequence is CASSSGGQLYEQYF. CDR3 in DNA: TGCGCCAGCAGCTCAGGGGGCCAACTCTACGAGCAGTACTTC.

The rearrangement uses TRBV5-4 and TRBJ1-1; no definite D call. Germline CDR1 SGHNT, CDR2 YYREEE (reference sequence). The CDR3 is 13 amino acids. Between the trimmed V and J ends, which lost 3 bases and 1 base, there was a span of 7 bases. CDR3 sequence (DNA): TGTGCCAGCAGCTCCTTGAGGAACACTGAAGCTTTCTTT. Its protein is CASSSLRNTEAFF.